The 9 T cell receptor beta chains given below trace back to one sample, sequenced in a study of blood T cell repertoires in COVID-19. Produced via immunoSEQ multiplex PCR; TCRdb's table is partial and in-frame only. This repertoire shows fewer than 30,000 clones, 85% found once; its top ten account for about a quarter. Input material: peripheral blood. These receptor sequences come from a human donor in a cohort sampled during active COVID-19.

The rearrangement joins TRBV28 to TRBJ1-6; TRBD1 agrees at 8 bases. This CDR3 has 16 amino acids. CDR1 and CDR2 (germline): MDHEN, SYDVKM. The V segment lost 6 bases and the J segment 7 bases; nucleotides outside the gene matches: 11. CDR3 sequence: CASRRTGLNWNSPLHF. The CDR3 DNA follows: TGTGCCAGCAGGCGGACAGGGCTTAATTGGAATTCACCCCTCCACTTT.

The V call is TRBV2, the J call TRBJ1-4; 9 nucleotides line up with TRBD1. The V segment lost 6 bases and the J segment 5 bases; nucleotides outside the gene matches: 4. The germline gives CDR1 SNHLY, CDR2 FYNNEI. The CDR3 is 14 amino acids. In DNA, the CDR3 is TGTGCCAGCAGGATGACAGGGGGAAATGAAAAACTGTTTTTT. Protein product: CASRMTGGNEKLFF.

Here the CDR3 reads CASRQTGRADTQYF. CDR3 in DNA: TGTGCCAGCAGACAAACAGGGAGGGCAGATACGCAGTATTTT. This chain joins TRBV5-8 and TRBJ2-3, with a tentative D call TRBD2 (7 bases). The CDR3 consists of 14 residues. The germline V gene encodes CDR1 SGHTS and CDR2 YDEGEE. V lost 5 bases, J lost 4 bases, and 14 bases lay in between. The whole variable domain, filled in from reference TRBV5-8 and TRBJ2-3, reads EAGVTQSPTHLIKTRGQQATLRCSPISGHTSVYWYQQALGLGLQFLLWYDEGEERNRGNFPPRFSGRQFPNYSSELNVNALELEDSALYLCASRQTGRADTQYFGPGTRLTVL.

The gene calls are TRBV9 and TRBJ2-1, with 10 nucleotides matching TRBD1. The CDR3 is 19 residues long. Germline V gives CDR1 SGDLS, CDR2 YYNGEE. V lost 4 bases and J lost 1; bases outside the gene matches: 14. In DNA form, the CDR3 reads TGTGCCAGCAGCCATAGAAAGGACAGGGGGTTATATTCCTACAATGAGCAGTTCTTC. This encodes CASSHRKDRGLYSYNEQFF.

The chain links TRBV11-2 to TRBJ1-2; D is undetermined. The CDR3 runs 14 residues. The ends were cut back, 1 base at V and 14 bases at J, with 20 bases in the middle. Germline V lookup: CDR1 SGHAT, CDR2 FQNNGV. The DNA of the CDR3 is TGTGCCAGCAGCTTAGTGGGCAGCCGGCCCCTGGTGACCTTC. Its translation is CASSLVGSRPLVTF.

The CDR3 loop reads CATQGQGDEQFF. The CDR3 DNA reads TGTGCCACTCAGGGGCAGGGCGATGAGCAGTTCTTC. The rearrangement joins TRBV24-1 to TRBJ2-1; perhaps TRBD1 as D (6 bases). CDR3 length: 12 residues. The ends were cut back, 10 bases at V and 8 bases at J, with 14 bases in the middle. Per the germline V gene, CDR1 is KGHDR and CDR2 is SFDVKD.

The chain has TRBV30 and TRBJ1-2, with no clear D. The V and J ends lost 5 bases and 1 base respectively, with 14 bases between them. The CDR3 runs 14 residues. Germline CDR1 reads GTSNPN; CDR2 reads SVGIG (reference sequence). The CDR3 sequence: CAWGEGGINYGYTF. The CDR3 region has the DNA TGTGCCTGGGGAGAGGGAGGCATTAACTATGGCTACACCTTC.

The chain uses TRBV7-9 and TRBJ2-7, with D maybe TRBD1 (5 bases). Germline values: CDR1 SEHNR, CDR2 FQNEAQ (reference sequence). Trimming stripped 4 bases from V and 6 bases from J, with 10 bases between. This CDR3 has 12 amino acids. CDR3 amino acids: CASSWGQGEQYF. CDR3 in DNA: TGTGCCAGCAGCTGGGGTCAGGGCGAGCAGTACTTC.

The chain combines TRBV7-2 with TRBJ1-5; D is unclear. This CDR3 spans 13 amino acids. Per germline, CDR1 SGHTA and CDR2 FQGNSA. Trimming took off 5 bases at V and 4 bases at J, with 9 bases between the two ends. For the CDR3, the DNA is TGTGCCAGCAGCGCCCAGTTGAATCAGCCCCAGCATTTT. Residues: CASSAQLNQPQHF.